The 2 T cell receptor beta chains below were found in one sample sequenced in a study of cytomegalovirus exposure and HLA in healthy donors. 60 Vbeta and 13 Jbeta primers were used in PCR. Profiling relied on immunoSEQ multiplex PCR, and the TCRdb table lists in-frame clones only, not all of them. The sample includes approximately 99,000 clones, 81% seen only once; the top ten take about 4.8%. The specimen sequenced was PBMCs. These receptors originate from a man aged 40-50 years in good health and CMV-seropositive.

This clone was counted between two and nine times. The V gene is TRBV7-7, the J gene TRBJ2-7; D perhaps matches TRBD1 (6 bases). The germline V gene encodes CDR1 SSHAT and CDR2 FNYEAQ (reference sequence). This CDR3 has 13 amino acids. Between the trimmed V and J ends, which lost 5 bases and 7 bases, there was a span of 15 bases. The CDR3 sequence: CASSTQQGAEQYF. The DNA of the CDR3 is TGTGCCAGCAGCACCCAACAGGGCGCGGAGCAGTACTTC. Drawing the rest from reference TRBV7-7 and TRBJ2-7, the complete variable domain is GAGVSQSPRYKVTKRGQDVTLRCDPISSHATLYWYQQALGQGPEFLTYFNYEAQPDKSGLPSDRFSAERPEGSISTLTIQRTEQRDSAMYRCASSTQQGAEQYFGPGTRLTVT.

This clone turned up a few times. The rearrangement joins TRBV5-1 to TRBJ1-2; 7 positions match TRBD1. In germline, CDR1 is SGHRS, CDR2 YFSETQ. The CDR3 totals 13 residues. V lost 2 bases, J lost 7 bases, and 5 bases stayed unmatched. CDR3: CASSFDRESGYTF. CDR3 coding DNA: TGCGCCAGCAGCTTTGACAGGGAGAGTGGCTACACCTTC.